A selection of T cell receptor beta chains follows, all from one sample in a study of shared clonotypes between healthy human individuals. Sequencing was performed with immunoSEQ multiplex PCR; in TCRdb, only in-frame clones are kept and a portion is missing. The data show some 1 million clones, around 75% seen once. Source material: memory CD4+ T cells sorted from blood. These receptors all stem from a man younger than 30 in good health. CDR3s include the opening cysteine and the closing phenylalanine or tryptophan. Each record gives: V gene, clone size, J gene, D gene, CDR3 DNA, CDR3 protein. The D gene is left open where the match is weak. Clone size is given for some rows only: seen once, a few or many times, or a class if the clone is expanded.

TRBV2	NA	TRBJ1-2	NA	TGTGCCAGCAGTGGGGTGGCCAGGGGAAGTACAAATGGCTACACCTTC	CASSGVARGSTNGYTF
TRBV10-3	NA	TRBJ2-1	NA	TGTGCCATCAGTGACGTGGTAAATGAGCAGTTCTTC	CAISDVVNEQFF
TRBV7-2	NA	TRBJ1-2	TRBD1	TGTGCCAGCAGCCTAGCTCAGGGGGACTATGGCTACACCTTC	CASSLAQGDYGYTF
TRBV5-1	NA	TRBJ2-2	NA	TGCGCCAGCAGCCTGGAGCGGGCGAACACCGGGGAGCTGTTTTTT	CASSLERANTGELFF
TRBV18	NA	TRBJ2-3	TRBD2	TGTGCCAGCTCACCACCCGGCGGGAGGGCCCAAGATACGCAGTATTTT	CASSPPGGRAQDTQYF
TRBV2	once	TRBJ1-1	NA	TGTGCCAGCAGTGGTAACTGGGGACAACAGAACACTGAAGCTTTCTTT	CASSGNWGQQNTEAFF
TRBV11-2	NA	TRBJ2-3	NA	TGTGCCAGCAGCTCGAATGGGGTTAGCACAGATACGCAGTATTTT	CASSSNGVSTDTQYF
TRBV18	NA	TRBJ2-5	TRBD1	TGTGCCAGCTCACCGGGACAGACCCAAGAGACCCAGTACTTC	CASSPGQTQETQYF
TRBV28	NA	TRBJ2-1	TRBD2	TGTGCCAGCAGTAGCGGGGGGGGCGGCTACAATGAGCAGTTCTTC	CASSSGGGGYNEQFF
TRBV18	NA	TRBJ1-2	NA	TGTGCCAGCTCACCAAGGACCGTCTATGGCTACACCTTC	CASSPRTVYGYTF
TRBV27	NA	TRBJ2-7	NA	TGTGCCAGCAGTTTGGGGGTACATGGGGAGTACGAGCAGTACTTC	CASSLGVHGEYEQYF
TRBV18	NA	TRBJ1-2	TRBD1	TGTGCCAGCTCCCCCGTCTCCGGGACAGGTACTAACTATGGCTACACCTTC	CASSPVSGTGTNYGYTF
TRBV5-6	once	TRBJ2-4	NA	TGTGCCAGCAGCTCGACGGGGGTCGGCATTCAGTACTTC	CASSSTGVGIQYF
TRBV21-1	NA	TRBJ1-2	NA	TGTGCCAGCACCAGGGGACAGGCAGCTAACTATGGCTACACCTTC	CASTRGQAANYGYTF
TRBV27	NA	TRBJ1-2	NA	TGTGCCAGCAAGACAGCACAAAACTATGGCTACACCTTC	CASKTAQNYGYTF
TRBV7-2	NA	TRBJ2-1	TRBD2	TGTGCCAGCAGTAAGGTAGCGGGAGTGACCGATGAGCAGTTCTTC	CASSKVAGVTDEQFF
TRBV7-9	once	TRBJ2-2	TRBD1	TGTGCCAGCAGCCGTGACAGGGCGGCGACCGGGGAGCTGTTTTTT	CASSRDRAATGELFF
TRBV5-6	many	TRBJ1-1	NA	TGTGCCAGCAGCGGTCCTGGGGGCTGGGGAGCTTTCTTT	CASSGPGGWGAFF
TRBV5-1	NA	TRBJ2-1	TRBD2	TGCGCCAGCAGCTTAAGGACTAGCGGTGGGAATGAGCAGTTCTTC	CASSLRTSGGNEQFF
TRBV18	NA	TRBJ2-7	NA	TGTGCCAGCTCACCGGACGAGTTCTCCTACGAGCAGTACTTC	CASSPDEFSYEQYF